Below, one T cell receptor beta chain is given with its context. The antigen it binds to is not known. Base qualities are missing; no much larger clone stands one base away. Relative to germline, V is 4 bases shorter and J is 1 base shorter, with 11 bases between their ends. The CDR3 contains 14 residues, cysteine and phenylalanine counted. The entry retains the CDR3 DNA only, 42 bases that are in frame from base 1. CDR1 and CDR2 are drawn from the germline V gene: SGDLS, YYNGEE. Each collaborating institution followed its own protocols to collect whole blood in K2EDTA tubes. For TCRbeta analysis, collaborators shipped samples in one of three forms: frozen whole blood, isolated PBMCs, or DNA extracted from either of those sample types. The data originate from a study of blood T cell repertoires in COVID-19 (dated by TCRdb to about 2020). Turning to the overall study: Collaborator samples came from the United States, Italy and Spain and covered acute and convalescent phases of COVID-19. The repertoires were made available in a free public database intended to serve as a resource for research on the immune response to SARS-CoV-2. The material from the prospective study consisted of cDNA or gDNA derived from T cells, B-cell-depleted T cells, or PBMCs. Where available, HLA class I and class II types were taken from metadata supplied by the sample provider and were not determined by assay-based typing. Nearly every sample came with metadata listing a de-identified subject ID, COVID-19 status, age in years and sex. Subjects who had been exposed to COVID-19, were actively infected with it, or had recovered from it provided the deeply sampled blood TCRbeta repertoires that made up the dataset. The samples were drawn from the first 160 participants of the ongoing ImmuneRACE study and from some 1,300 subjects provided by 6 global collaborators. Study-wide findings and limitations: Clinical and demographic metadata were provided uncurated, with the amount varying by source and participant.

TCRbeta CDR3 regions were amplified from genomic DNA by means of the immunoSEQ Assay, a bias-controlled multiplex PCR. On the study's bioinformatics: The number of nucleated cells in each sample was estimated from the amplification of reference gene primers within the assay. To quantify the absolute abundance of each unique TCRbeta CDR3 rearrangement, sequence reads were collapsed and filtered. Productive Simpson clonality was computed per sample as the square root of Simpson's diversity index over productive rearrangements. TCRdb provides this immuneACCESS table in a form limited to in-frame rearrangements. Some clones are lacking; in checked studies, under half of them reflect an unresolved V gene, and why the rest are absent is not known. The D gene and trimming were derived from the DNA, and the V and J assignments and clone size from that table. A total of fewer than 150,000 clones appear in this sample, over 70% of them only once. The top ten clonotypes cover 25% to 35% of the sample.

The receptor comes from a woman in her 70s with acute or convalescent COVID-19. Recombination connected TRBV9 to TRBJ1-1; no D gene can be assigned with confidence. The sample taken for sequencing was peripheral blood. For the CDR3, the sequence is CASSISGTNTEAFF. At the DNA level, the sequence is TGTGCCAGCAGCATATCAGGAACGAACACTGAAGCTTTCTTT.